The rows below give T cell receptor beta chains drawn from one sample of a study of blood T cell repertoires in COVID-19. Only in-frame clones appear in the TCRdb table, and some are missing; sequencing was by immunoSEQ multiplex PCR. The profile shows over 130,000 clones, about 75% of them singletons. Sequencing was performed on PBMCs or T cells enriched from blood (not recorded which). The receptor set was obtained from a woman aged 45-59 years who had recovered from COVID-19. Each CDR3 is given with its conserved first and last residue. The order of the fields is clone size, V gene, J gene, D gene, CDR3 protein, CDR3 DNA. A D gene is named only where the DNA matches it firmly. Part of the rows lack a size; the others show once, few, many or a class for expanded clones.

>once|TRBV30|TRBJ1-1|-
CAWATGFTEAFF
TGTGCCTGGGCTACAGGGTTCACTGAAGCTTTCTTT
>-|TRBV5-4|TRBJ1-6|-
CASSLLGGGGNSPLHF
TGTGCCAGCAGCTTGTTGGGTGGGGGGGGTAATTCACCCCTCCACTTT
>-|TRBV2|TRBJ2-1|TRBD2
CASSDESGSYNEQFF
TGTGCCAGCAGTGATGAGAGCGGGAGTTACAATGAGCAGTTCTTC
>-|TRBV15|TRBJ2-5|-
CATSRGTGRETQYF
TGTGCCACCAGCAGAGGGACGGGAAGGGAGACCCAGTACTTC
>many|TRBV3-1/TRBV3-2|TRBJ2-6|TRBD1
CASSHGTGDGANVLTF
TGTGCCAGCAGCCACGGGACAGGGGATGGGGCCAACGTCCTGACTTTC
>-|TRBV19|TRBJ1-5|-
CASRFSGQISNQPQHF
TGTGCCAGTAGATTCTCTGGACAGATTAGCAATCAGCCCCAGCATTTT
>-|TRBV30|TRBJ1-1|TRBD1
CAWRGQIYTEAFF
TGTGCCTGGAGGGGACAGATTTACACTGAAGCTTTCTTT
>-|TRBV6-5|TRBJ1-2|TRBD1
CASRRDSNGYTF
TGTGCCAGCAGGAGGGACAGTAATGGCTACACCTTC
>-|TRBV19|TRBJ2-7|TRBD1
CASSIRQGRSYEQYF
TGTGCCAGTAGTATAAGACAGGGGCGAAGCTACGAGCAGTACTTC
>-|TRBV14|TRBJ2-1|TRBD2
CASSHRLAGGSNEQFF
TGTGCCAGCAGCCATAGACTAGCGGGGGGGTCGAATGAGCAGTTCTTC
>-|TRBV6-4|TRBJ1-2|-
CASSENQEGYGYTF
TGTGCCAGCAGTGAAAACCAGGAGGGCTATGGCTACACCTTC
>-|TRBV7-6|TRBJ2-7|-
CASSLELSRSYEQYF
TGTGCCAGCAGCTTAGAATTGTCCAGATCCTACGAGCAGTACTTC
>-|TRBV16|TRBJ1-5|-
CASSQSRLSNQPQHF
TGTGCCAGCAGCCAATCGAGACTTAGCAATCAGCCCCAGCATTTT
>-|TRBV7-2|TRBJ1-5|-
CASSSEGHSRQPQHF
TGTGCCAGCAGCTCGGAAGGACATTCCCGACAGCCCCAGCATTTT
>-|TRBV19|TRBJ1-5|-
CASSPQLGGPQHF
TGTGCCAGTAGTCCGCAACTCGGCGGGCCCCAGCATTTT
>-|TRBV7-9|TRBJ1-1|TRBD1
CASSPGTGGGTEAFF
TGTGCCAGCAGCCCGGGGACAGGGGGAGGAACTGAAGCTTTCTTT